The 28 T cell receptor beta chains given below trace back to one sample, sequenced in a study of T cell responses to AZD1222 COVID-19 vaccine. Sequencing used immunoSEQ multiplex PCR; TCRdb keeps in-frame clones, though not all of them. The top ten clones hold over 4% of a sample with roughly 150,000 clones, more than 75% of them seen once. Sequences were derived from peripheral blood, sampled on day 0 of AZD1222 vaccination. The receptors derive from an adult in good health.

The gene calls are TRBV30 and TRBJ1-6; TRBD1 might be the D (5 bases). There are 17 residues in the CDR3. Trimming left V 1 base short and J 0 bases short, with 13 bases between. The germline V gene encodes CDR1 GTSNPN and CDR2 SVGIG (reference sequence). The CDR3 nucleotides read TGTGCCTGGAGTGCAAAGACAGTTAGCTCCTATAATTCACCCCTCCACTTT. Translated, it gives CAWSAKTVSSYNSPLHF.

This clone was counted between two and nine times. The sample carries other DNA sequences with the same CDR3. The chain carries TRBV11-1 and TRBJ1-1; a weak D match, TRBD1 (5 bases). Between the trimmed V and J ends, which lost 3 bases and 2 bases, there was a span of 10 bases. The germline gives CDR1 SGHAT, CDR2 FQDESV (reference sequence). The CDR3 has 14 residues. The CDR3 loop reads CASSFGHRNTEAFF. The DNA of the CDR3 is TGTGCCAGCAGCTTTGGACATCGCAACACTGAAGCTTTCTTT.

The CDR3 spells CASSYSTIRAGNTIYF. DNA of the CDR3: TGTGCCAGCAGTTACTCGACGATAAGAGCGGGAAACACCATATATTTT. The rearrangement joins TRBV6-5 to TRBJ1-3; D call uncertain. This CDR3 has 16 residues. The germline CDR1 and CDR2 sequences are MNHEY and SVGAGI. Trimming took off 0 bases at V and 4 bases at J, with 13 bases between the two ends.

CDR3 coding DNA: TGCGCCAGCAGCTTGGCCTCTAGGGACACTGAAGCTTTCTTT. The encoded protein is CASSLASRDTEAFF. The chain employs TRBV5-1 and TRBJ1-1, with D uncertain. CDR1 SGHRS and CDR2 YFSETQ come from the germline V gene. The CDR3 is 14 amino acids. Trimming pared 0 bases from V and 3 bases from J, leaving 9 bases between.

The chain is built from TRBV7-8 and TRBJ1-4; no reliable D call. V lost 4 bases, J lost 13 bases, and 16 bases lay in between. Germline V gene sequence: CDR1 SGHVS, CDR2 FQNEAQ. This CDR3 region has 13 residues. Written as DNA, the CDR3 is TGTGCCAGCAGCTCCGACCCCCCAGGTAGACTGTTTTTT. Translation: CASSSDPPGRLFF.

The chain links TRBV3-1 (or the pseudogene TRBV3-2) to TRBJ1-1, with TRBD1 matching 7 bases. CDR1 and CDR2 (germline): LGHDT, YNNKEL (reference sequence). J was trimmed by 5 bases and V by 6 bases; bases with no gene match: 6. There are 13 residues in the CDR3. The CDR3 bases are TGTGCCAGCAGTACAGGGGTCGGGACTGAAGCTTTCTTT. This gives the protein CASSTGVGTEAFF.

This chain's CDR3 is CASSTPAEKIAFF. Written as DNA, the CDR3 is TGTGCCAGCAGTACCCCCGCGGAAAAAATAGCTTTCTTT. This chain links TRBV6-6 with TRBJ1-1, with unresolved D. With 5 bases removed from V and 10 bases from J, the gap between germline ends came to 17 bases. This CDR3 is 13 amino acids long. CDR1 is MNHNY, CDR2 SVGAGI, per germline (reference sequence).

The V gene is TRBV28, the J gene TRBJ2-2; D is undetermined. The V gene's germline CDR1 is MDHEN and CDR2 SYDVKM. This CDR3 is 12 amino acids long. V lost 5 bases, J lost 5 bases, and 6 bases lay in between. CDR3 protein: CASSPQTGELFF. The CDR3 DNA sequence: TGTGCCAGCAGTCCCCAGACCGGGGAGCTGTTTTTT.

This chain connects TRBV9 to TRBJ1-1, with a tentative D call TRBD1 (5 bases). The ends were cut back, 0 bases at V and 7 bases at J, with 10 bases in the middle. The CDR3 extends over 13 amino acids. Germline V lookup: CDR1 SGDLS, CDR2 YYNGEE. The CDR3 coding sequence is TGTGCCAGCAGCGTAGGGGGCGGCTTTGAAGCTTTCTTT. Encoded protein: CASSVGGGFEAFF.

This chain connects TRBV7-8 to TRBJ2-7; 7 nucleotides match TRBD1. There are 15 residues in the CDR3. Germline CDR1 SGHVS, CDR2 FQNEAQ. V shed 5 bases and J 5 bases; nucleotides not matched to a gene: 12. The CDR3 loop reads CASSPGTVGPHEQYF. In DNA form, the CDR3 reads TGTGCCAGCAGCCCCGGGACAGTAGGGCCCCACGAGCAGTACTTC.

Worth noting for this clone: This CDR3 is also generated by other DNA sequences in the sample. V and J are TRBV6-1 and TRBJ1-5; D is perhaps TRBD1 (5 bases). This CDR3 spans 15 amino acids. Germline assignment: CDR1 MNHNS and CDR2 SASEGT. V shed 0 bases and J shed 7 bases, with 13 bases lying between them. CDR3 amino acids: CASSEARGRGQPQHF. In DNA form, the CDR3 reads TGTGCCAGCAGTGAAGCGAGGGGTAGAGGCCAGCCCCAGCATTTT.

V and J are TRBV28 and TRBJ1-4; 11 bases align to TRBD1. The ends lost 7 bases at V and 8 bases at J; junction bases unmatched: 6. Germline lookup yields CDR1 MDHEN and CDR2 SYDVKM. The CDR3 runs to 14 residues. CDR3 in amino acids: CASIGQGAWEKLFF. CDR3 DNA sequence: TGTGCCAGCATCGGACAGGGGGCGTGGGAAAAACTGTTTTTT.

The V gene is TRBV5-5, the J gene TRBJ1-3; TRBD1 is a possible D gene (5 bases). Germline V gene data show CDR1 as SGHKS and CDR2 as YYEKEE (reference sequence). The V gene lost 3 bases and the J gene lost 2 bases, with 12 bases spanning the gap. The CDR3 totals 15 residues. This CDR3 reads CASSSVGQAGNTIYF. The CDR3 coding sequence is TGTGCCAGCAGCTCGGTGGGGCAGGCTGGAAACACCATATATTTT. Full variable domain (remainder filled in from reference TRBV5-5 and TRBJ1-3): DAGVTQSPTHLIKTRGQQVTLRCSPISGHKSVSWYQQVLGQGPQFIFQYYEKEERGRGNFPDRFSARQFPNYSSELNVNALLLGDSALYLCASSSVGQAGNTIYFGEGSWLTVV.

The chain has TRBV29-1 and TRBJ1-4; TRBD1 matches 8 bases. After removal of 6 bases from V and 5 bases from J, the junction contained 8 bases not matched to a gene. The CDR3 totals 14 residues. Germline V gene lookup returns CDR1 SQVTM and CDR2 ANQGSEA. The DNA for the CDR3 is TGCAGCGTCGGATCCCGGGACAGGAATGAAAAACTGTTTTTT. This codes for CSVGSRDRNEKLFF.

This clone appeared once. This chain joins TRBV7-9 and TRBJ2-3; 7 bases map to TRBD2. The CDR3 is 14 amino acids. Germline CDR1 SEHNR, CDR2 FQNEAQ (reference sequence). Trimming cost V 2 bases and J 6 bases; bases outside gene matches: 5. The CDR3 nucleotides read TGTGCCAGCAGCTTAACCGGGAGGACTGATACGCAGTATTTT. Residues: CASSLTGRTDTQYF.

V is TRBV6-5 and J is TRBJ2-7; 9 bases line up with TRBD2. CDR1 MNHEY and CDR2 SVGAGI come from the germline V gene. There are 15 residues in the CDR3. V dropped 5 bases and J dropped 4; count of bases not matched to a gene: 9. CDR3 DNA: TGTGCCAGCAGTCCCATAGCGGGGGCCACATACGAGCAGTACTTC. This codes for CASSPIAGATYEQYF.

This clone was observed a single time. V usage is TRBV7-3 and J usage is TRBJ1-1; 7 bases match TRBD1. The CDR3 contains 15 residues. J was trimmed by 4 bases and V by 2 bases; bases with no gene match: 7. Looked up from germline, CDR1 is SGHTA and CDR2 is FQGTGA. CDR3 sequence: CASSLYGRGSTEAFF. CDR3 in DNA: TGTGCCAGCAGCTTATATGGCAGGGGGAGCACTGAAGCTTTCTTT. The whole variable domain, remainder taken from reference TRBV7-3 and TRBJ1-1, is GAGVSQTPSNKVTEKGKYVELRCDPISGHTALYWYRQSLGQGPEFLIYFQGTGAADDSGLPNDRFFAVRPEGSVSTLKIQRTERGDSAVYLCASSLYGRGSTEAFFGQGTRLTVV.

The chain has TRBV30 and TRBJ2-2, with no clear D. V was trimmed by 4 bases and J by 2 bases, leaving 14 bases between them. Germline V gene lookup returns CDR1 GTSNPN and CDR2 SVGIG (reference sequence). CDR3 length: 15 amino acids. As DNA, the CDR3 is TGTGCCTGGATTAAATATACAGTTAACACCGGGGAGCTGTTTTTT. This translates into CAWIKYTVNTGELFF.

The table lists this clone with a count of one. The V call is TRBV5-6, the J call TRBJ1-5; D is possibly TRBD1 (5 bases). The CDR3 has 17 amino acids. V shed 4 bases and J shed 0 bases, with 17 bases lying between them. Germline CDR1 SGHDT, CDR2 YYEEEE. The CDR3 loop is CASSRTGPSSSNQPQHF. The CDR3 nucleotides are TGTGCCAGCAGCAGAACGGGGCCCAGTTCTAGCAATCAGCCCCAGCATTTT. The full variable domain, its missing parts supplied by reference TRBV5-6 and TRBJ1-5, is DAGVTQSPTHLIKTRGQQVTLRCSPKSGHDTVSWYQQALGQGPQFIFQYYEEEERQRGNFPDRFSGHQFPNYSSELNVNALLLGDSALYLCASSRTGPSSSNQPQHFGDGTRLSIL.

CDR3 DNA: TGTGCCAGCTCAGCGGCCTGGGACAGCAACTATGGCTACACCTTC. It translates to CASSAAWDSNYGYTF. The J gene is TRBJ1-2, the V gene TRBV18; 7 bases agree with TRBD1. The junction had 8 bases not matched to a gene; V was cut back by 5 bases and J by 2 bases. Germline assignment: CDR1 KGHSH and CDR2 LQKENI. This CDR3 comprises 15 residues.

The gene calls are TRBV11-2 and TRBJ2-3; D not certain. The CDR3 sequence is 13 residues long. Germline V gene data show CDR1 as SGHAT and CDR2 as FQNNGV. V gave up 5 bases and J gave up 9 bases, with 15 bases separating them. The chain's CDR3 is CASSPTSGWTQYF. As DNA, the CDR3 is TGTGCCAGCAGCCCAACCTCGGGTTGGACGCAGTATTTT.

V and J are TRBV5-1 and TRBJ2-3, with unresolved D. Germline V gene sequence: CDR1 SGHRS, CDR2 YFSETQ. This CDR3 comprises 15 residues. V lost 1 base, J lost 3 bases, and 12 bases lay in between. CDR3 protein: CASSLRALGTDTQYF. The CDR3 DNA is TGCGCCAGCAGCTTGAGGGCGCTTGGGACAGATACGCAGTATTTT.

The chain uses TRBV7-8 and TRBJ1-5; 9 bases are shared with TRBD1. From germline, CDR1 is SGHVS and CDR2 FQNEAQ. Trimming at V came to 3 bases and at J to 6 bases, leaving 6 bases not matched to a gene. CDR3 size: 15 residues. The CDR3 loop reads CASSLTGGFGQPQHF. CDR3 coding DNA: TGTGCCAGCAGCTTGACAGGGGGTTTCGGTCAGCCCCAGCATTTT. The whole variable domain, filled in from reference TRBV7-8 and TRBJ1-5, reads GAGVSQSPRYKVAKRGQDVALRCDPISGHVSLFWYQQALGQGPEFLTYFQNEAQLDKSGLPSDRFFAERPEGSVSTLKIQRTQQEDSAVYLCASSLTGGFGQPQHFGDGTRLSIL.

This clone has only a few counts. The gene calls are TRBV29-1 and TRBJ1-2; D is ambiguous. CDR3 length: 11 residues. V was clipped by 4 bases and J by 6 bases, with 9 bases between them. CDR1 is SQVTM and CDR2 is ANQGSEA in the germline V gene. CDR3 sequence: CSVVGSDGYTF. The CDR3 nucleotides are TGCAGCGTTGTAGGGTCGGATGGCTACACCTTC.

The chain's CDR3 is CASSPKGSGANVLTF. Written as DNA, the CDR3 is TGTGCCAGCTCACCGAAGGGCTCTGGGGCCAACGTCCTGACTTTC. This chain links TRBV18 with TRBJ2-6, with D unresolved. V lost 3 bases to trimming and J lost 0 bases, with 6 bases between them. Germline V lookup: CDR1 KGHSH, CDR2 LQKENI. This CDR3 contains 15 residues. Full variable domain (missing parts from reference TRBV18 and TRBJ2-6): NAGVMQNPRHLVRRRGQEARLRCSPMKGHSHVYWYRQLPEEGLKFMVYLQKENIIDESGMPKERFSAEFPKEGPSILRIQQVVRGDSAAYFCASSPKGSGANVLTFGAGSRLTVL.

Only one count was recorded for this clone. The chain carries TRBV29-1 and TRBJ2-7; TRBD2 might be the D (6 bases). Germline V CDR1 and CDR2: SQVTM, ANQGSEA. V was clipped by 4 bases and J by 4 bases, with 11 bases between them. There are 12 residues in the CDR3. In nucleotides, the CDR3 is TGCAGCGTTGGGGCGGACTATTACGAGCAGTACTTC. It encodes CSVGADYYEQYF.

This clone appeared a few times. Other DNA sequences in the same sample also yield this CDR3. The chain links TRBV18 to TRBJ1-5; TRBD1 agrees at 8 bases. This CDR3 has 15 residues. Germline V gives CDR1 KGHSH, CDR2 LQKENI. V was clipped by 5 bases and J by 0 bases; unmatched bases: 3. The CDR3 nucleotides read TGTGCCAGCTCAGGGACAGGAGATAGCAATCAGCCCCAGCATTTT. Encoded protein: CASSGTGDSNQPQHF.

The genes are TRBV7-3 and TRBJ2-1; D call uncertain. The V end was cut by 5 bases, the J end by 4 bases, with 15 bases between. This CDR3 has 15 residues. The germline CDR1 and CDR2 sequences are SGHTA and FQGTGA. CDR3 protein: CASSPAGDLYNEQFF. CDR3 bases: TGTGCCAGCAGCCCGGCAGGAGACTTATACAATGAGCAGTTCTTC.